This T cell receptor beta chain originates from a study of OX40 agonist ivuxolimab in advanced cancers. Study as a whole: Six ivuxolimab dose levels, 0.01 to 10 mg/kg, were given intravenously every 2 weeks.

Findings and caveats of the study: The study observed clonal expansion of CD4+ and CD8+ blood T cells by week 6 at 0.1 to 3.0 mg/kg.

Turning to this clone: Its matching antigen is unknown.

Here immunoSEQ multiplex PCR was the method, and the copy in TCRdb shows in-frame clones only, minus some. Of approximately 74,000 clones in the sample, 90% were seen once. Trimming took 1 base from V and 2 from J; bases not matched to a gene: 4. The CDR3 runs 15 residues. Germline values: CDR1 SGHNT, CDR2 YENEEA. Sample: CD4+ or CD8+ T cells sorted from blood, taken in a trial of the OX40 agonist ivuxolimab. This receptor was taken from an adult with an advanced solid tumor such as melanoma, head and neck, liver or kidney cancer. The chain joins TRBV11-3 to TRBJ2-7; the match to TRBD2 covers 8 bases. The CDR3 spells CASSLGSGSAYEQYF. The CDR3 DNA reads as TGTGCCAGCAGCTTAGGAAGCGGGAGTGCCTACGAGCAGTACTTC.